The source of this T cell receptor beta chain is a study of blood T cell repertoires in COVID-19. Study background: Whether acute or convalescent, the COVID-19 samples came from the United States, Italy and Spain. T cells, B-cell-depleted T cells, or PBMCs provided the cDNA or gDNA that served as material.

Authors' data handling: Amplification from reference gene primers served as the basis for estimated nucleated cell counts. The protocol was immunoSEQ multiplex PCR, while the TCRdb copy is restricted to in-frame clones and leaves out a portion. The DNA was the basis for D and trimming; V, J and clone size are from that table. The table shows fewer than 100,000 clones, with 88% occurring only once. This clone was seen just once. Germline V CDR1 and CDR2: SGHDN, FVKESK. V lost 6 bases, J lost 3 bases, and 9 bases lay in between. CDR3 size: 14 residues. The rearrangement joins TRBV14 to TRBJ2-6, with a tentative D call TRBD2 (6 bases). Sequencing was performed on peripheral blood. This TCR was recovered from a human donor in a cohort sampled during active COVID-19. The CDR3, as DNA: TGTGCCAGCAGGGAGGGAGATGGGGCCAACGTCCTGACTTTC. Its protein product is CASREGDGANVLTF.